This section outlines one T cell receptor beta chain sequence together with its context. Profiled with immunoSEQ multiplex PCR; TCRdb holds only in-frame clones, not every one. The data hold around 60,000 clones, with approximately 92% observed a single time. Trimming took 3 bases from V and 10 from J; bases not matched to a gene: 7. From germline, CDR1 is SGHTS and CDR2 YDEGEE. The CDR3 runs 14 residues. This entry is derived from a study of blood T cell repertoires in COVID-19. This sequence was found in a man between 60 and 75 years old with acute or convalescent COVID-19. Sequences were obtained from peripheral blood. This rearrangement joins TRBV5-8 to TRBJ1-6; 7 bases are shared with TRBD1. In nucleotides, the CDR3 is TGTGCCAGCAGCTACCGACAGGGAAGCTCACCCCTCCACTTT. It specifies CASSYRQGSSPLHF.